These T cell receptor beta chains were read from a single sample in a study of cytomegalovirus exposure and HLA in healthy donors. Produced via immunoSEQ multiplex PCR; TCRdb's table is partial and in-frame only. The sample holds about 150,000 clones; about 80% are singletons and the top ten take about 13%. The sequenced material came from PBMCs. The receptors were sampled from a man younger than 45 in good health and CMV-seropositive. Each CDR3 is given with its conserved first and last residue. The order of the fields is CDR3 DNA, CDR3 protein, clone size, J gene, V gene, D gene. The D gene is left open where the match is weak. Size is stated for part of the rows, as once, few or many counts, or as a class when the clone is expanded.

CDR3 DNA: TGTGCCAGCAGTTATCGGGATGAGCAGTTCTTC
CDR3 protein: CASSYRDEQFF
clone size: -
J gene: TRBJ2-1
V gene: TRBV6-6
D gene: -

CDR3 DNA: TGTGCCAGCAGCCAATCCTCGGAGCCCTACAATGAGCAGTTCTTC
CDR3 protein: CASSQSSEPYNEQFF
clone size: -
J gene: TRBJ2-1
V gene: TRBV4-2
D gene: -

CDR3 DNA: TGTGCCAGTAGTCTGGGACTAGCGGGCTACAATGAGCAGTTCTTC
CDR3 protein: CASSLGLAGYNEQFF
clone size: few
J gene: TRBJ2-1
V gene: TRBV19
D gene: TRBD2

CDR3 DNA: TGTGCCAGCAGCCTGGACAGTCGCAATGAGCAGTTCTTC
CDR3 protein: CASSLDSRNEQFF
clone size: -
J gene: TRBJ2-1
V gene: TRBV2
D gene: -

CDR3 DNA: TGTGCCACGGGCCCGACAGGGCTGAGCTCCTACGAGCAGTACTTC
CDR3 protein: CATGPTGLSSYEQYF
clone size: once
J gene: TRBJ2-7
V gene: TRBV6-1
D gene: TRBD1

CDR3 DNA: TGTGCCAGCAGGGTGGCTCCCACCGGGGAGCTGTTTTTT
CDR3 protein: CASRVAPTGELFF
clone size: -
J gene: TRBJ2-2
V gene: TRBV2
D gene: -

CDR3 DNA: TGTGCCAGCAGTTACTTGGGTAGCGGGAGCGTCCACGAGCAGTACTTC
CDR3 protein: CASSYLGSGSVHEQYF
clone size: few
J gene: TRBJ2-7
V gene: TRBV6-5
D gene: TRBD2

CDR3 DNA: TGTGCCAGAAGCCATCCCCCAGCCAGCGGGAGGTTTGGGTACGAGCAGTACTTC
CDR3 protein: CARSHPPASGRFGYEQYF
clone size: -
J gene: TRBJ2-7
V gene: TRBV5-3
D gene: TRBD2

CDR3 DNA: TGTGCCAGCAGCTTAGTGGTAGGCACAGATACGCAGTATTTT
CDR3 protein: CASSLVVGTDTQYF
clone size: -
J gene: TRBJ2-3
V gene: TRBV7-6
D gene: -

CDR3 DNA: TGTGCCAGCAGCCCCGGGACTAGCTTCTCCTACGAGCAGTACTTC
CDR3 protein: CASSPGTSFSYEQYF
clone size: -
J gene: TRBJ2-7
V gene: TRBV6-6
D gene: TRBD2

CDR3 DNA: TGTGCCAGTAGTATCACTAGCGGAAACAATGAGCAGTTCTTC
CDR3 protein: CASSITSGNNEQFF
clone size: -
J gene: TRBJ2-1
V gene: TRBV19
D gene: TRBD2

CDR3 DNA: TGTGCCACTTCACAGCAAAATGAGCAGTTCTTC
CDR3 protein: CATSQQNEQFF
clone size: -
J gene: TRBJ2-1
V gene: TRBV10-3
D gene: -

CDR3 DNA: TGCAGCGTTGTCATAGCGGGACTTCCCTACGAGCAGTACTTC
CDR3 protein: CSVVIAGLPYEQYF
clone size: -
J gene: TRBJ2-7
V gene: TRBV29-1
D gene: TRBD2

CDR3 DNA: TGCAGCGTTGAGGTTTGGGGGGACAGGACAGACTACGAGCAGTACTTC
CDR3 protein: CSVEVWGDRTDYEQYF
clone size: -
J gene: TRBJ2-7
V gene: TRBV29-1
D gene: TRBD1

CDR3 DNA: TGTGCCAGCAGCCAAGAACGGACAGCGGCGAGCTACACCTTC
CDR3 protein: CASSQERTAASYTF
clone size: -
J gene: TRBJ1-2
V gene: TRBV4-2
D gene: -

CDR3 DNA: TGCGCCAGCAGCTTGGGACAACAGGAGACAGATACGCAGTATTTT
CDR3 protein: CASSLGQQETDTQYF
clone size: -
J gene: TRBJ2-3
V gene: TRBV5-1
D gene: -

CDR3 DNA: TGTGCTAGTGGACGTCCGGGGGGGGTAGATACGCAGTATTTT
CDR3 protein: CASGRPGGVDTQYF
clone size: few
J gene: TRBJ2-3
V gene: TRBV12-5
D gene: TRBD2

CDR3 DNA: TGTGCCAGCAGCTCGATTACAGGGAACACTGAAGCTTTCTTT
CDR3 protein: CASSSITGNTEAFF
clone size: -
J gene: TRBJ1-1
V gene: TRBV5-6
D gene: -

CDR3 DNA: TGTGCCAGCAGTTTATGGTGGCGGGAGTACGGCACCGGGGAGCTGTTTTTT
CDR3 protein: CASSLWWREYGTGELFF
clone size: -
J gene: TRBJ2-2
V gene: TRBV28
D gene: TRBD2

CDR3 DNA: TGTGCCAGCAGCCAAGATCTAGCGGGAGGAAACGAGCAGTACTTC
CDR3 protein: CASSQDLAGGNEQYF
clone size: many
J gene: TRBJ2-7
V gene: TRBV4-2
D gene: TRBD2

CDR3 DNA: TGTGCCAGCTCAGACAGGGCGAACACCGGGGAGCTGTTTTTT
CDR3 protein: CASSDRANTGELFF
clone size: -
J gene: TRBJ2-2
V gene: TRBV7-9
D gene: TRBD1

CDR3 DNA: TGTTCCAGCAGCTTAGATCGGGACAGCGTCACCTATGGCTACACCTTC
CDR3 protein: CSSSLDRDSVTYGYTF
clone size: few
J gene: TRBJ1-2
V gene: TRBV7-9
D gene: TRBD1

CDR3 DNA: TGTGCCAGCGGACAGGGTTCTGGAAACACCATATACTTT
CDR3 protein: CASGQGSGNTIYF
clone size: -
J gene: TRBJ1-3
V gene: TRBV6-5
D gene: TRBD1

CDR3 DNA: TGTGCCAGCAGTCTAACGACAGGGGGCTACGAGCAGTACTTC
CDR3 protein: CASSLTTGGYEQYF
clone size: -
J gene: TRBJ2-7
V gene: TRBV27
D gene: TRBD1

CDR3 DNA: TGTGCCAGCAGTGTTCGATCCGCTAGTGAAGCTTTCTTT
CDR3 protein: CASSVRSASEAFF
clone size: -
J gene: TRBJ1-1
V gene: TRBV6-1
D gene: -

CDR3 DNA: TGTGCCAGCAGCCGAGGCGGGGCAATTCCTAACTATGGCTACACCTTC
CDR3 protein: CASSRGGAIPNYGYTF
clone size: -
J gene: TRBJ1-2
V gene: TRBV11-2
D gene: -

CDR3 DNA: TGTGCCAGCAGCGGGGGACTAGCGGGAGACGAGGAGACCCAGTACTTC
CDR3 protein: CASSGGLAGDEETQYF
clone size: few
J gene: TRBJ2-5
V gene: TRBV9
D gene: TRBD2

CDR3 DNA: TGTGCCAGCAGCCCCCGGACAGGCCGGATAGGCAATGAGCAGTTCTTC
CDR3 protein: CASSPRTGRIGNEQFF
clone size: -
J gene: TRBJ2-1
V gene: TRBV7-2
D gene: TRBD1

CDR3 DNA: TGTGCCAGCAGTGAACGGGACAATGAGCAGTTCTTC
CDR3 protein: CASSERDNEQFF
clone size: -
J gene: TRBJ2-1
V gene: TRBV2
D gene: -

CDR3 DNA: TGTGCCACCAGCAGAAGACTGACAGCTGGAAACACCATATATTTT
CDR3 protein: CATSRRLTAGNTIYF
clone size: -
J gene: TRBJ1-3
V gene: TRBV15
D gene: -

CDR3 DNA: TGTGCCAGCAGTCCCGAGGGTGTGCCTGGAAACACCATATATTTT
CDR3 protein: CASSPEGVPGNTIYF
clone size: -
J gene: TRBJ1-3
V gene: TRBV28
D gene: -

CDR3 DNA: TGTGCCAGTAGTATTTTGGGACAGAATGGCTACACCTTC
CDR3 protein: CASSILGQNGYTF
clone size: -
J gene: TRBJ1-2
V gene: TRBV19
D gene: TRBD1

CDR3 DNA: TGTGCCTGGAGTGTAGGGCAGGGGCGGGAAAAACTGTTTTTT
CDR3 protein: CAWSVGQGREKLFF
clone size: -
J gene: TRBJ1-4
V gene: TRBV30
D gene: -

CDR3 DNA: TGTGCCAGCAGTGAATCTTCGTTGGCACGAAATGAAAAACTGTTTTTT
CDR3 protein: CASSESSLARNEKLFF
clone size: -
J gene: TRBJ1-4
V gene: TRBV6-1
D gene: -

CDR3 DNA: TGTGCCAGCAGCCCACCTAGCGGGAGTTGGGAGACCCAGTACTTC
CDR3 protein: CASSPPSGSWETQYF
clone size: -
J gene: TRBJ2-5
V gene: TRBV7-9
D gene: TRBD2

CDR3 DNA: TGTGCCAGCAGCGTTCTAGCGGGAGAAGTAACCGGGGAGCTGTTTTTT
CDR3 protein: CASSVLAGEVTGELFF
clone size: once
J gene: TRBJ2-2
V gene: TRBV9
D gene: TRBD2

CDR3 DNA: TGTGCCAGCAGAGGACAGGGGAACACTGAAGCTTTCTTT
CDR3 protein: CASRGQGNTEAFF
clone size: few
J gene: TRBJ1-1
V gene: TRBV5-6
D gene: TRBD1

CDR3 DNA: TGCGCCAGCAGACCGGACGGGAGCTCCTACAATGAGCAGTTCTTC
CDR3 protein: CASRPDGSSYNEQFF
clone size: few
J gene: TRBJ2-1
V gene: TRBV5-1
D gene: -

CDR3 DNA: TGTGCCAGCAGCCCTGGGACTAGCGGATACTTTCACACCGGGGAGCTGTTTTTT
CDR3 protein: CASSPGTSGYFHTGELFF
clone size: -
J gene: TRBJ2-2
V gene: TRBV5-4
D gene: TRBD2

CDR3 DNA: TGTGCCAGCAGCGTAGGGACAGGGCTGGAGACCCAGTACTTC
CDR3 protein: CASSVGTGLETQYF
clone size: once
J gene: TRBJ2-5
V gene: TRBV7-9
D gene: TRBD1

CDR3 DNA: TGTGCCAGCAGCCAAGAAGGACACAGCAGCTCCTACGAGCAGTACTTC
CDR3 protein: CASSQEGHSSSYEQYF
clone size: -
J gene: TRBJ2-7
V gene: TRBV4-2
D gene: -

CDR3 DNA: TGTGCCAGCAGCTTGGCCGGGGACACCGGGGAGCTGTTTTTT
CDR3 protein: CASSLAGDTGELFF
clone size: -
J gene: TRBJ2-2
V gene: TRBV5-8
D gene: -

CDR3 DNA: TGTGCCAGCAGCTTGCAGGGGGTAGATGAGCAGTTCTTC
CDR3 protein: CASSLQGVDEQFF
clone size: -
J gene: TRBJ2-1
V gene: TRBV5-6
D gene: TRBD1